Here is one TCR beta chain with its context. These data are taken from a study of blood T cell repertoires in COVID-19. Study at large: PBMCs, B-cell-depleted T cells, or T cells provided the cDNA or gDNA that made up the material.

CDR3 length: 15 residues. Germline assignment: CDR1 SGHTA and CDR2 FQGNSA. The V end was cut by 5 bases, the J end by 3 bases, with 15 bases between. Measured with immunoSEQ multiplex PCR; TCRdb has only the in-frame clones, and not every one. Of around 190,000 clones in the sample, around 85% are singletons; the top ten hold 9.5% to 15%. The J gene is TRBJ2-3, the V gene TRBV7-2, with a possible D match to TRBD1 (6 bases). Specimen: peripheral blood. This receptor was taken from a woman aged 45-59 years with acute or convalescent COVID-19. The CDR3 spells CASSSPRGKTDTQYF. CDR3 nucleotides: TGTGCCAGCAGCAGCCCCAGGGGCAAGACAGATACGCAGTATTTT.